The 26 T cell receptor beta chains below all came from one sample that was sequenced in a study of cytomegalovirus exposure and HLA in healthy donors. Both 60 Vbeta primers and 13 Jbeta primers went into the PCR. The repertoire was sequenced with immunoSEQ multiplex PCR; TCRdb's copy has only in-frame clones and lacks some. The sample records about 280,000 clones, approximately 90% being singletons. The sample consisted of PBMCs. The receptors originated from a woman under 30 in good health and CMV-seronegative.

The rearrangement joins TRBV4-1 to TRBJ2-3; D ambiguous. The CDR3 is made up of 15 amino acids. In germline, CDR1 is MGHRA, CDR2 YSYEKL. The V gene lost 2 bases and the J gene lost 2 bases, with 11 bases spanning the gap. In nucleotides, the CDR3 is TGCGCCAGCAGCCAACAGCGATTCTCCACAGATACGCAGTATTTT. It encodes CASSQQRFSTDTQYF.

The chain recombines TRBV20-1 with TRBJ1-1; no clear D gene. V was shortened by 6 bases and J by 8 bases, with 10 bases between the two germline ends. The V gene's germline CDR1 is DFQATT and CDR2 SNEGSKA (reference sequence). The CDR3 is 10 amino acids. DNA for the CDR3: TGCAGTGCAACGTCAGTAGAAGCTTTCTTT. This encodes CSATSVEAFF.

This sequence joins TRBV2 and TRBJ1-3; 7 bases map to TRBD1. The CDR3 has 13 amino acids. The junction had 1 base not matched to a gene; V was cut back by 4 bases and J by 4 bases. Germline V gene sequence: CDR1 SNHLY, CDR2 FYNNEI. CDR3 nucleotide sequence: TGTGCCAGCAGTGCGGACAGGGGAAACACCATATATTTT. This gives the protein CASSADRGNTIYF. Looking up the rest from reference TRBV2 and TRBJ1-3 gives the full variable domain: EPEVTQTPSHQVTQMGQEVILRCVPISNHLYFYWYRQILGQKVEFLVSFYNNEISEKSEIFDDQFSVERPDGSNFTLKIRSTKLEDSAMYFCASSADRGNTIYFGEGSWLTVV.

The CDR3 DNA reads TGCGCCAGCAGGGTCCAGCAGGGAAATGAAAAACTGTTTTTT. It translates to CASRVQQGNEKLFF. V gene TRBV5-1 combines with J gene TRBJ1-4; D is possibly TRBD1 (5 bases). CDR3 size: 14 residues. The germline V gene encodes CDR1 SGHRS and CDR2 YFSETQ. V was shortened by 5 bases and J by 5 bases, with 13 bases between the two germline ends.

The chain uses TRBV19 and TRBJ1-6, with unresolved D. The CDR3 spans 13 residues. Trimming removed 7 bases at V and 7 bases at J, with 11 bases between. The germline CDR1 and CDR2 sequences are LNHDA and SQIVND (reference sequence). The chain's CDR3 is CASTTGINSPLHF. In nucleotides, the CDR3 is TGTGCCAGTACCACCGGGATCAATTCACCCCTCCACTTT.

This chain uses TRBV6-6 with TRBJ1-1; 8 positions agree with TRBD1. V shed 2 bases and J 6 bases; nucleotides not matched to a gene: 11. Germline V gives CDR1 MNHNY, CDR2 SVGAGI (reference sequence). The CDR3 is 16 residues long. In DNA, the CDR3 is TGTGCCAGCAGTTACGGCCAAATTACAGGGGGGGCTGAAGCTTTCTTT. Translation gives CASSYGQITGGAEAFF.

This chain connects TRBV18 to TRBJ1-2; 8 bases fit TRBD1. Germline V gene lookup returns CDR1 KGHSH and CDR2 LQKENI. The V gene end was trimmed by 4 bases and the J gene end by 2 bases; junction bases not matched to a gene: 6. This CDR3 is built from 15 residues. The CDR3 here is CASSLLDRVNYGYTF. In DNA form, the CDR3 reads TGTGCCAGCTCACTCCTGGACAGGGTCAACTATGGCTACACCTTC.

The chain recombines TRBV6-1 with TRBJ2-7; D may be TRBD2 (6 bases). Germline V CDR1 and CDR2: MNHNS, SASEGT. The V end lost 6 bases, the J end lost 1 base, and 16 bases lay between the germline ends. This CDR3 is 15 amino acids long. The CDR3 DNA reads TGTGCCAGCAGCTTGGTATGGGGACTTTCCTACGAGCAGTACTTC. It translates to CASSLVWGLSYEQYF.

The chain joins TRBV18 to TRBJ2-7; TRBD2 matches at 9 bases. The CDR3 sequence is 16 residues long. Germline values: CDR1 KGHSH, CDR2 LQKENI. V was clipped by 0 bases and J by 1 base; unmatched bases: 4. The chain's CDR3 is CASSPPRTSASYEQYF. As DNA, the CDR3 is TGTGCCAGCTCACCACCTAGGACTAGCGCGTCCTACGAGCAGTACTTC.

The table lists this clone with a few counts. V usage is TRBV12-5 and J usage is TRBJ2-2, with 11 bases fitting TRBD2. V dropped 0 bases and J dropped 1; count of bases not matched to a gene: 16. The germline CDR1 and CDR2 sequences are LGHNT and FRNRAP. The CDR3 extends over 22 amino acids. In nucleotides, the CDR3 is TGTGCTAGTGGTTTGGTACGAGGTGTGGGACTAGCGGAATTCGAGAACACCGGGGAGCTGTTTTTT. The encoded protein is CASGLVRGVGLAEFENTGELFF.

V is TRBV5-1 and J is TRBJ2-2; D may be TRBD1 (6 bases). Per germline, CDR1 SGHRS and CDR2 YFSETQ. Trimming removed 2 bases at V and 6 bases at J, with 14 bases between. This CDR3 spans 15 amino acids. The CDR3 loop is CASSLQGALAGELFF. In DNA, the CDR3 is TGCGCCAGCAGCTTACAGGGTGCCTTGGCCGGGGAGCTGTTTTTT. The variable domain in full, completed from reference TRBV5-1 and TRBJ2-2, reads KAGVTQTPRYLIKTRGQQVTLSCSPISGHRSVSWYQQTPGQGLQFLFEYFSETQRNKGNFPGRFSGRQFSNSRSEMNVSTLELGDSALYLCASSLQGALAGELFFGEGSRLTVL.

The rearrangement links TRBV6-1 to TRBJ2-7; 8 nucleotides line up with TRBD1. The V gene's germline CDR1 is MNHNS and CDR2 SASEGT. The CDR3 has 14 amino acids. The trim removed 3 bases at V and 4 bases at J, leaving 5 bases unmatched. DNA for the CDR3: TGTGCCAGCAGTGAGAGACAGGGGCTTTACGAGCAGTACTTC. Translated, it gives CASSERQGLYEQYF.

The chain has TRBV6-5 and TRBJ1-2; D gene uncertain. There are 13 residues in the CDR3. V was shortened by 3 bases and J by 4 bases, with 9 bases between the two germline ends. The germline V gene encodes CDR1 MNHEY and CDR2 SVGAGI. Here the CDR3 reads CASSYTSGYGYTF. DNA of the CDR3: TGTGCCAGCAGTTATACGAGTGGCTATGGCTACACCTTC.

This chain links TRBV25-1 with TRBJ1-2, with D maybe TRBD1 (6 bases). Germline V gene data show CDR1 as MGHDK and CDR2 as SYGVNS. This CDR3 contains 12 residues. The V and J ends lost 4 bases and 14 bases respectively, with 17 bases between them. The CDR3 nucleotides are TGTGCCAGCAGTGTAGGGGGGGTTTCGGAAACCTTC. It is translated as CASSVGGVSETF.

The gene calls are TRBV7-3 and TRBJ2-1, with D possibly matching TRBD2 (5 bases). Trimming stripped 5 bases from V and 5 bases from J, with 19 bases between. CDR1 is SGHTA and CDR2 is FQGTGA in the germline V gene. The CDR3 runs to 16 residues. The CDR3 reads CASSPSSGILNNEQFF. The CDR3 DNA follows: TGTGCCAGCAGCCCCAGTTCGGGAATTTTGAACAATGAGCAGTTCTTC.

V gene TRBV28 combines with J gene TRBJ1-2; tentative D call: TRBD1 (6 bases). Trimming removed 2 bases at V and 7 bases at J, with 14 bases between. This CDR3 is 14 amino acids long. CDR1 and CDR2 from the germline V gene are MDHEN and SYDVKM. The CDR3 sequence is CASSLGGGYPGYTF. The CDR3 DNA follows: TGTGCCAGCAGTTTAGGCGGGGGCTACCCTGGCTACACCTTC.

The chain couples TRBV6-5 to TRBJ2-7, with 7 bases that match TRBD2. Germline CDR1 and CDR2: MNHEY and SVGAGI. The J segment lost 1 base and the V segment lost 6 bases, leaving 6 bases of the junction unmatched. The CDR3 has 14 amino acids. In DNA, the CDR3 is TGTGCCAGCAGGCCTAGACTAGCTTCCTACGAGCAGTACTTC. As protein: CASRPRLASYEQYF.

The V and J genes are TRBV9 and TRBJ2-7; 8 positions match TRBD2. After removal of 0 bases from V and 6 bases from J, the junction contained 11 bases not matched to a gene. This CDR3 region has 16 residues. Looked up from germline, CDR1 is SGDLS and CDR2 is YYNGEE. The CDR3 region has the DNA TGTGCCAGCAGCGTAGATGGTAGCGGGGATCCCCGCGAGCAGTACTTC. This translates into CASSVDGSGDPREQYF.

The CDR3 nucleotides read TGCGCCAGCAGTGTAGGCGGTATGGGTTCACCCCTCCACTTT. This gives the protein CASSVGGMGSPLHF. The rearrangement links TRBV10-2 to TRBJ1-6; D ambiguous. Germline-derived CDR1 and CDR2 are WSHSY and SAAADI. The CDR3 has 14 amino acids. V was clipped by 4 bases and J by 9 bases, with 13 bases between them.

The V and J genes are TRBV4-1 and TRBJ2-7, with D maybe TRBD1 (6 bases). The CDR3 is 15 residues long. V lost 1 base, J lost 2 bases, and 12 bases lay in between. Germline CDR1 is MGHRA and CDR2 is YSYEKL. The CDR3 region is CASSQGWTETYEQYF. In DNA, the CDR3 is TGCGCCAGCAGCCAAGGATGGACAGAGACCTACGAGCAGTACTTC.

This sequence joins TRBV19 and TRBJ1-5; D might be TRBD1 (5 bases). From germline, CDR1 is LNHDA and CDR2 SQIVND (reference sequence). Trimming removed 5 bases from V and 2 bases from J, with 10 bases in between. The CDR3 consists of 14 residues. The CDR3 coding sequence is TGTGCCAGTAGTCACGGGGGAGGCAATCAGCCCCAGCATTTT. This sequence encodes CASSHGGGNQPQHF.

The CDR3 region has the DNA TGTGCCAGCACTACTGACTCTGGGGCCAACGTCCTGACTTTC. This gives the protein CASTTDSGANVLTF. V is TRBV6-1 and J is TRBJ2-6; no firm D call. Germline CDR1 is MNHNS and CDR2 is SASEGT. V lost 7 bases and J 0 bases, leaving 7 bases between the germline ends. The CDR3 runs 14 residues.

In this sample, this clone turned up once. The V and J genes are TRBV6-5 and TRBJ1-2; TRBD1 agrees at 9 bases. With V trimmed by 8 bases and J by 5 bases, 6 bases remained unmatched. This CDR3 is built from 13 residues. CDR1 is MNHEY, CDR2 SVGAGI, per germline. The CDR3 loop reads CASRQGVLYGYTF. The CDR3, as DNA: TGTGCCAGCCGACAGGGGGTTTTATATGGCTACACCTTC.

This chain links TRBV5-4 with TRBJ1-6; 8 bases map to TRBD1. CDR3 length equals 15 residues. Germline V lookup: CDR1 SGHNT, CDR2 YYREEE (reference sequence). V dropped 5 bases and J dropped 5; count of bases not matched to a gene: 6. This chain's CDR3 is CASRRQGNDNSPLHF. In DNA form, the CDR3 reads TGTGCCAGCAGGAGACAGGGGAACGATAATTCACCCCTCCACTTT.

The genes are TRBV9 and TRBJ2-2; 16 bases line up with TRBD2. The CDR3 runs to 19 residues. V lost 4 bases and J lost 4; bases outside the gene matches: 10. Per germline, CDR1 SGDLS and CDR2 YYNGEE. CDR3: CASSPKGLAGGQGTGELFF. CDR3 DNA sequence: TGTGCCAGCAGCCCAAAGGGACTAGCGGGGGGGCAAGGCACCGGGGAGCTGTTTTTT.

The gene calls are TRBV5-5 and TRBJ1-4; tentative D call: TRBD1 (6 bases). The CDR3 consists of 17 residues. Germline CDR1 and CDR2: SGHKS and YYEKEE (reference sequence). The V end lost 1 base, the J end lost 4 bases, and 17 bases lay between the germline ends. The CDR3: CASSLTGTNGYNEKLFF. The CDR3 nucleotides are TGTGCCAGCAGCTTGACCGGGACAAACGGGTATAATGAAAAACTGTTTTTT.